One sample yielded the 22 T cell receptor beta chains listed below, sequenced in a study of CD8+ T cells in alopecia areata. Described treatment: oral pan-JAK inhibitor, 5-10 mg twice daily. Reverse transcribed after extraction, RNA yielded cDNA as the sequencing template. The repertoire was sequenced with immunoSEQ multiplex PCR; TCRdb's copy has only in-frame clones and lacks some. The sample includes over 250,000 clones, 50% to 75% of them seen just once. Sequencing used CD4+ T cells sorted from blood, obtained at week 52, from a patient treated with tofacitinib. The receptor set was obtained from a human donor with alopecia areata.

The chain uses TRBV14 and TRBJ2-3, with 11 nucleotides matching TRBD2. This CDR3 is built from 17 residues. V shed 2 bases and J 2 bases; nucleotides not matched to a gene: 6. CDR1 is SGHDN, CDR2 FVKESK, per germline. The DNA of the CDR3 is TGTGCCAGCAGCCAACAGACTAGCGGGGTGTTCACAGATACGCAGTATTTT. It yields the protein CASSQQTSGVFTDTQYF.

The chain combines TRBV6-5 with TRBJ1-6; a weak D match, TRBD1 (5 bases). The CDR3 loop spans 11 amino acids. Germline loops: CDR1 MNHEY, CDR2 SVGAGI. The V and J ends lost 7 bases and 10 bases respectively, with 8 bases between them. The CDR3 region has the DNA TGTGCCAGCACCCAGGGATCACCCCTCCACTTT. Residues: CASTQGSPLHF.

The chain recombines TRBV25-1 with TRBJ1-1; D unclear. The CDR3 loop spans 13 amino acids. The V end was cut by 5 bases, the J end by 4 bases, with 11 bases between. Germline V gene sequence: CDR1 MGHDK, CDR2 SYGVNS. CDR3 DNA: TGTGCCAGCAGTACCATGGGGTCCACTGAAGCTTTCTTT. It specifies CASSTMGSTEAFF.

The chain carries TRBV29-1 and TRBJ2-1; D remains ambiguous. V was trimmed by 5 bases and J by 5 bases, leaving 16 bases between them. CDR1 and CDR2 (germline): SQVTM, ANQGSEA. CDR3 size: 14 residues. The CDR3 loop reads CSVRRFTRNNEQFF. The DNA for the CDR3 is TGCAGCGTTCGACGGTTTACCAGAAACAATGAGCAGTTCTTC.

The chain carries TRBV29-1 and TRBJ1-3, with a possible D match to TRBD1 (6 bases). The CDR3 has 15 amino acids. In germline, CDR1 is SQVTM, CDR2 ANQGSEA. V lost 6 bases, J lost 0 bases, and 15 bases lay in between. This CDR3 reads CSVTKIQGSGNTIYF. CDR3 nucleotide sequence: TGCAGCGTGACCAAGATACAGGGCTCTGGAAACACCATATATTTT.

CDR3 residues: CASSSQIGLSLQETQYF. CDR3 DNA: TGCGCCAGCAGCAGCCAAATAGGTTTATCCCTCCAAGAGACCCAGTACTTC. The genes are TRBV4-3 and TRBJ2-5, with D hard to call. This CDR3 contains 17 residues. The V gene's germline CDR1 is LGHNA and CDR2 YSLEER. Trimming pared 5 bases from V and 1 base from J, leaving 20 bases between.

This chain connects TRBV5-4 to TRBJ2-5, with a possible D match to TRBD1 (5 bases). CDR3 length: 13 amino acids. The V end lost 0 bases, the J end lost 5 bases, and 8 bases lay between the germline ends. From germline, CDR1 is SGHNT and CDR2 YYREEE (reference sequence). The chain's CDR3 is CASSLGGEETQYF. The CDR3 DNA follows: TGTGCCAGCAGCTTGGGGGGCGAGGAGACCCAGTACTTC.

This chain joins TRBV6-6 and TRBJ2-5; 7 bases map to TRBD1. With V trimmed by 5 bases and J by 5 bases, 8 bases remained unmatched. CDR1 and CDR2 from the germline V gene are MNHNY and SVGAGI (reference sequence). The CDR3 sequence is 14 residues long. The DNA of the CDR3 is TGTGCCAGCAGTCCGGGACAGCCTGGGGAGACCCAGTACTTC. This codes for CASSPGQPGETQYF.

The genes are TRBV29-1 and TRBJ2-3; 9 bases are a match to TRBD1. V shed 7 bases, J shed 8 bases, and the junction held 13 bases outside the gene matches. The CDR3 runs to 14 residues. Per germline, CDR1 SQVTM and CDR2 ANQGSEA. CDR3: CSAGRDRDKSTQYF. The CDR3 nucleotides read TGCAGCGCCGGTAGGGACAGGGATAAATCTACGCAGTATTTT.

The chain joins TRBV6-5 to TRBJ2-1; D is possibly TRBD2 (6 bases). Trimming pared 0 bases from V and 5 bases from J, leaving 14 bases between. The CDR3 is 16 amino acids. Germline V gives CDR1 MNHEY, CDR2 SVGAGI. CDR3 coding DNA: TGTGCCAGCAGTTACTCGGCCGGGGGAGCGAACAATGAGCAGTTCTTC. Protein sequence: CASSYSAGGANNEQFF.

This clone turned up a few times. V is TRBV29-1 and J is TRBJ2-1; 9 nucleotides agree with TRBD2. V shed 6 bases and J 6 bases; nucleotides not matched to a gene: 12. The germline V gene encodes CDR1 SQVTM and CDR2 ANQGSEA. The CDR3 totals 15 residues. Here the CDR3 reads CSVSLRGGGFNEQFF. Written as DNA, the CDR3 is TGCAGCGTGAGTCTACGCGGGGGGGGTTTCAATGAGCAGTTCTTC.

This clone was counted only a few times. CDR3 loop: CSVGATGKNGYTF. In nucleotides, the CDR3 is TGCAGCGTTGGCGCTACAGGGAAGAATGGCTACACCTTC. The chain joins TRBV29-1 to TRBJ1-2, with D possibly matching TRBD1 (6 bases). The length of the CDR3 is 13 residues. From germline, CDR1 is SQVTM and CDR2 ANQGSEA. Between the trimmed V and J ends, which lost 4 bases and 6 bases, there was a span of 15 bases.

By share of the sample, this clone is medium-sized. This chain links TRBV11-2 with TRBJ2-3; D unclear. The CDR3 extends over 16 amino acids. V lost 4 bases, J lost 0 bases, and 14 bases lay in between. Germline CDR1 is SGHAT and CDR2 is FQNNGV. CDR3 DNA: TGTGCCAGCAGCTCCGCAAGTCCCCTTAGCACAGATACGCAGTATTTT. This gives the protein CASSSASPLSTDTQYF. The whole variable domain, filled in from reference TRBV11-2 and TRBJ2-3, reads EAGVAQSPRYKIIEKRQSVAFWCNPISGHATLYWYQQILGQGPKLLIQFQNNGVVDDSQLPKDRFSAERLKGVDSTLKIQPAKLEDSAVYLCASSSASPLSTDTQYFGPGTRLTVL.

V usage is TRBV29-1 and J usage is TRBJ1-1; D not certain. V gave up 6 bases and J gave up 1 base, with 15 bases separating them. Germline V gene data show CDR1 as SQVTM and CDR2 as ANQGSEA. The CDR3 loop spans 14 amino acids. CDR3 in amino acids: CSVMEGRRNTEAFF. The DNA for the CDR3 is TGCAGCGTGATGGAGGGCCGCAGGAACACTGAAGCTTTCTTT.

This clone was observed a handful of times. The rearrangement joins TRBV7-2 to TRBJ2-1, with TRBD2 as a possible D gene (6 bases). Germline V lookup: CDR1 SGHTA, CDR2 FQGNSA. V was cut by 0 bases and J by 4 bases, with 10 bases left in between. This CDR3 has 15 amino acids. The CDR3, as DNA: TGTGCCAGCAGCTTAGCCGGGCGGGGATACAATGAGCAGTTCTTC. This sequence encodes CASSLAGRGYNEQFF.

The V call is TRBV30, the J call TRBJ1-4, with 10 bases aligning to TRBD1. The germline gives CDR1 GTSNPN, CDR2 SVGIG (reference sequence). With 4 bases clipped from V and 5 bases from J, the junction kept 1 base outside the gene matches. The CDR3 consists of 13 residues. The CDR3 protein is CAWKGQGNEKLFF. The CDR3 nucleotides are TGTGCCTGGAAGGGACAGGGGAATGAAAAACTGTTTTTT.

The chain has TRBV5-4 and TRBJ2-7; D possibly uses TRBD1 or TRBD2 (5 bases each). The CDR3 loop spans 14 amino acids. Germline CDR1 reads SGHNT; CDR2 reads YYREEE (reference sequence). The V end was cut by 4 bases, the J end by 3 bases, with 14 bases between. CDR3 protein: CASSPPGRLYEQYF. In DNA, the CDR3 is TGTGCCAGCAGCCCCCCGGGACGCCTCTACGAGCAGTACTTC.

The chain combines TRBV27 with TRBJ1-1; 9 nucleotides match TRBD1. The V gene's germline CDR1 is MNHEY and CDR2 SMNVEV (reference sequence). Trimming took 4 bases from V and 4 from J; bases not matched to a gene: 4. This CDR3 spans 14 amino acids. CDR3 residues: CASSSGQGPTEAFF. DNA of the CDR3: TGTGCCAGCAGTTCGGGACAGGGTCCCACTGAAGCTTTCTTT.

This clone was counted once. J is TRBJ2-7 and V is TRBV5-1; the match to TRBD1 covers 7 bases. The CDR3 has 15 amino acids. Germline V gene data show CDR1 as SGHRS and CDR2 as YFSETQ. With 4 bases clipped from V and 4 bases from J, the junction kept 11 bases outside the gene matches. CDR3 region: CASSDYPRGQYEQYF. The DNA of the CDR3 is TGCGCCAGCAGCGATTACCCGAGGGGGCAATACGAGCAGTACTTC.

V is TRBV4-3 and J is TRBJ2-2; TRBD2 agrees at 12 bases. J lost 0 bases, V lost 0 bases, and 5 bases had no gene match. Germline V gene lookup returns CDR1 LGHNA and CDR2 YSLEER. The CDR3 loop spans 19 amino acids. The CDR3 DNA is TGCGCCAGCAGCCAAGATGCTAGCGGGGGGGCCGCGAACACCGGGGAGCTGTTTTTT. The encoded protein is CASSQDASGGAANTGELFF.

The chain employs TRBV5-1 and TRBJ2-5, with D possibly being TRBD2 (5 bases). Germline V gene sequence: CDR1 SGHRS, CDR2 YFSETQ. CDR3 length equals 14 residues. Deletions cut 0 bases from V and 1 base from J, with 7 bases between. The CDR3 spells CASSLGGLQETQYF. DNA for the CDR3: TGCGCCAGCAGCTTGGGAGGACTCCAAGAGACCCAGTACTTC. Variable domain in full (rest from reference TRBV5-1 and TRBJ2-5): KAGVTQTPRYLIKTRGQQVTLSCSPISGHRSVSWYQQTPGQGLQFLFEYFSETQRNKGNFPGRFSGRQFSNSRSEMNVSTLELGDSALYLCASSLGGLQETQYFGPGTRLLVL.

This clone was seen a handful of times. This rearrangement joins TRBV18 to TRBJ2-3; possibly TRBD2 for D (6 bases). Germline CDR1 is KGHSH and CDR2 is LQKENI. This CDR3 is 17 amino acids long. V lost 4 bases, J lost 0 bases, and 17 bases lay in between. CDR3 protein: CASSRSRGSGSTDTQYF. CDR3 coding DNA: TGTGCCAGCTCACGCTCCCGGGGTAGCGGTAGCACAGATACGCAGTATTTT. The variable domain in full, completed from reference TRBV18 and TRBJ2-3, reads NAGVMQNPRHLVRRRGQEARLRCSPMKGHSHVYWYRQLPEEGLKFMVYLQKENIIDESGMPKERFSAEFPKEGPSILRIQQVVRGDSAAYFCASSRSRGSGSTDTQYFGPGTRLTVL.